These 19 T cell receptor beta chains share one sample of origin, sequenced in a study of post-analysis software for immune sequencing data. The study, taken as a whole, reports: TRBV5-6, TRBV5-1 and TRBV20-1 were among several TRBV segments more frequent in patients than controls.

What these receptors recognize is not known. Unique molecular identifiers were built into the TCR beta cDNA libraries. MiXCR was run by TCRdb on the PCR reads, yielding one entry per CDR3 protein. This repertoire shows 250,000 to 300,000 distinct CDR3 sequences, 35% to 40% found once; its top ten account for under 5%. The source material was blood. These receptors originate from a girl aged 5 to 17 with multiple sclerosis.

This clonotype appeared many times. V and J are TRBV13 and TRBJ2-5, with D uncertain. The CDR3 covers 14 residues. The V gene lost 6 bases and the J gene lost 0 bases, with 11 bases spanning the gap. Germline V lookup: CDR1 PRHDT, CDR2 FYEKMQ (reference sequence). Written as DNA, the CDR3 is TGTGCCAGCAGGCCCCTAACGGACCAAGAGACCCAGTACTTC. This encodes CASRPLTDQETQYF.

The rearrangement joins TRBV4-1 to TRBJ1-2, with a tentative D call TRBD1 (5 bases). V lost 3 bases and J lost 0, with 14 bases in between. This CDR3 is built from 16 residues. The germline V gene has CDR1 MGHRA and CDR2 YSYEKL. The CDR3 loop reads CASSHPQGSPNYGYTF. The CDR3 DNA is TGCGCCAGCAGCCACCCCCAGGGATCTCCTAACTATGGCTACACCTTC.

This clonotype was found once. Since a much larger clone is just one base distant, this may be a read error. The chain carries TRBV6-5 and TRBJ2-3; D possibly matches TRBD1 or TRBD2 (5 bases each). Germline values: CDR1 MNHEY, CDR2 SVGAGI. This CDR3 spans 11 amino acids. CDR3 sequence: CASRRGDTRYF. The CDR3 DNA sequence: TGTGCCAGCAGGCGAGGGGATACGCGGTATTTT.

On this clonotype: A read error is possible here, since a much larger clone lies one base away. The rearrangement links TRBV6-1 to TRBJ1-5; D not certain. This CDR3 has 17 residues. V dropped 8 bases and J dropped 0 bases, with 20 bases sitting between them. Germline V lookup: CDR1 MNHNS, CDR2 SASEGT. In DNA, the CDR3 is TGTGCCAGCTCCCGACGGCAGTCGGGATATAGCAATCAGCCCCAGCATTTT. Its translation: CASSRRQSGYSNQPQHF.

Many counts were recorded for this clonotype. This sequence joins TRBV29-1 and TRBJ1-4; 8 bases are a match to TRBD1. The CDR3 covers 12 residues. Germline lookup yields CDR1 SQVTM and CDR2 ANQGSEA. Trimming took 6 bases from V and 7 from J; bases not matched to a gene: 4. CDR3 sequence (DNA): TGCAGCGTCGACAGGGGCACTGAAAAACTGTTTTTT. Translation gives CSVDRGTEKLFF.

The chain combines TRBV12-3 or TRBV12-4 with TRBJ2-1, with D possibly being TRBD1 or TRBD2 (5 bases each). V lost 6 bases and J lost 9, with 21 bases in between. The length of the CDR3 is 15 residues. The CDR3 reads CASRSPSGANGEQFF. The CDR3 bases are TGTGCCAGCAGATCGCCTTCCGGGGCCAACGGTGAGCAGTTCTTC.

This clonotype was observed a handful of times. The CDR3 region is CASSQGGADSNQPQHF. The CDR3 DNA follows: TGCGCCAGCAGCCAAGGGGGGGCAGATAGCAATCAGCCCCAGCATTTT. V and J are TRBV4-1 and TRBJ1-5; TRBD1 is a possible D gene (6 bases). The V end was cut by 1 base, the J end by 0 bases, with 10 bases between. The CDR3 totals 16 residues. Germline V CDR1 and CDR2: MGHRA, YSYEKL.

This chain joins TRBV18 and TRBJ2-1, with D possibly TRBD2 on 7 matching bases. CDR1 is KGHSH and CDR2 is LQKENI in the germline V gene. This CDR3 comprises 14 residues. The germline V and J ends were trimmed by 4 bases and 8 bases, with 15 bases remaining between them. CDR3: CASSRGGGVDEQFF. In nucleotides, the CDR3 is TGTGCCAGCTCACGCGGCGGGGGCGTTGATGAGCAGTTCTTC.

In its sample, this clonotype was seen many times. This chain's CDR3 is CASSQPLSGAPAGDEQFF. The CDR3 region has the DNA TGTGCCAGCAGCCAACCCCTTAGCGGGGCCCCTGCCGGAGATGAGCAGTTCTTC. J is TRBJ2-1 and V is TRBV7-8; 8 bases map to TRBD2. The CDR3 has 18 residues. Looked up from germline, CDR1 is SGHVS and CDR2 is FQNEAQ. J lost 8 bases, V lost 5 bases, and 20 bases had no gene match.

This clonotype turned up a few times. This chain joins TRBV7-9 and TRBJ1-4, with D unresolved. This CDR3 spans 13 amino acids. V lost 4 bases to trimming and J lost 8 bases, with 11 bases between them. Germline V CDR1 and CDR2: SEHNR, FQNEAQ (reference sequence). In DNA form, the CDR3 reads TGTGCCAGCAGCTCCTTGACGGGGGAAAAACTGTTTTTT. Amino acids: CASSSLTGEKLFF.

This chain uses TRBV7-9 with TRBJ2-7, with 9 bases aligning to TRBD2. Germline V gene sequence: CDR1 SEHNR, CDR2 FQNEAQ (reference sequence). The CDR3 runs 16 residues. V was clipped by 4 bases and J by 0 bases; unmatched bases: 7. CDR3 bases: TGTGCCAGCAGCTGGCCCCTAGCGGGGCCCTCCTACGAGCAGTACTTC. Residues: CASSWPLAGPSYEQYF.

This clonotype was detected only a few times. The junction departs from germline at one end; a sequencing error may be responsible. V is TRBV4-1 and J is TRBJ2-3; TRBD2 might be the D (7 bases). Germline V gene sequence: CDR1 MGHRA, CDR2 YSYEKL. This CDR3 spans 15 amino acids. The CDR3 DNA follows: TGCGCCGGCAGCCTCACAGGGAGGGACACAGATACGCAGTATTTT. Its translation: CAGSLTGRDTDTQYF.

The V gene is TRBV4-1, the J gene TRBJ2-1, with 14 bases lining up with TRBD2. The ends lost 1 base at V and 15 bases at J; junction bases unmatched: 20. Germline loops: CDR1 MGHRA, CDR2 YSYEKL. The CDR3 contains 19 residues. CDR3 loop: CASSQAEKGLAGVSDERFF. In DNA, the CDR3 is TGCGCCAGCAGCCAAGCGGAGAAGGGACTAGCGGGAGTCTCGGACGAGAGGTTCTTC.

In its sample, this clonotype was seen many times. This chain connects TRBV25-1 to TRBJ2-7; the match to TRBD1 covers 10 bases. The CDR3 length is 16 residues. Germline V gene lookup returns CDR1 MGHDK and CDR2 SYGVNS. V lost 5 bases, J lost 0 bases, and 7 bases stayed unmatched. The CDR3 DNA sequence: TGTGCCAGCAGTCACGGGACAGGGGTATCCTCCTACGAGCAGTACTTC. This sequence encodes CASSHGTGVSSYEQYF.

This clonotype has a count of ten or more. In nucleotides, the CDR3 is TGTGCCAGCAGCCTTCCCCGGCTTCGGGCCAGCCAGCCCCAGCATTTT. It translates to CASSLPRLRASQPQHF. The chain links TRBV28 to TRBJ1-5; D remains ambiguous. The V gene lost 6 bases and the J gene lost 7 bases, with 22 bases spanning the gap. CDR1 is MDHEN, CDR2 SYDVKM, per germline. This CDR3 is built from 16 residues.

A note on this clonotype: With a much larger clone just one base away, this may be a read error. The rearrangement links TRBV5-1 to TRBJ2-1; D is uncertain. This CDR3 spans 13 amino acids. Per the germline V gene, CDR1 is SGHRS and CDR2 is YFSETQ. V was pared by 7 bases and J by 9 bases, with 17 bases between. In DNA form, the CDR3 reads TGCGCCAGCGGCGTGACGGTTTCCTCTGAGCAGTTCTTC. Translating gives CASGVTVSSEQFF.

The table lists this clonotype with many counts. The chain employs TRBV20-1 and TRBJ2-1; D gene uncertain. The CDR3 extends over 14 amino acids. The germline V gene encodes CDR1 DFQATT and CDR2 SNEGSKA (reference sequence). The CDR3: CRTLMWGSYNEQFF. DNA of the CDR3: TGCAGGACCCTGATGTGGGGCTCCTACAATGAGCAGTTCTTC.

The chain couples TRBV6-1 to TRBJ2-3; 9 bases match TRBD2. The CDR3 spans 15 residues. In germline, CDR1 is MNHNS, CDR2 SASEGT. After removal of 3 bases from V and 4 bases from J, the junction contained 5 bases not matched to a gene. CDR3 protein: CASSEGGGASDTQYF. The CDR3 region has the DNA TGTGCCAGCAGTGAGGGCGGGGGGGCCTCAGATACGCAGTATTTT.

Note on this clonotype: This may arise from a read error, as a much more abundant clone is one base away. The chain combines TRBV20-1 with TRBJ2-1, with TRBD1 matching over 7 bases. The J call may be wrong; the DNA end is better matched by TRBJ2-7. Germline lookup yields CDR1 DFQATT and CDR2 SNEGSKA (reference sequence). This CDR3 has 15 residues. As DNA, the CDR3 is TGCAGTGCTAGGCGAGGGGGCCCGTCCTACAATGAGCAGTACTTC. It is translated as CSARRGGPSYNEQYF.